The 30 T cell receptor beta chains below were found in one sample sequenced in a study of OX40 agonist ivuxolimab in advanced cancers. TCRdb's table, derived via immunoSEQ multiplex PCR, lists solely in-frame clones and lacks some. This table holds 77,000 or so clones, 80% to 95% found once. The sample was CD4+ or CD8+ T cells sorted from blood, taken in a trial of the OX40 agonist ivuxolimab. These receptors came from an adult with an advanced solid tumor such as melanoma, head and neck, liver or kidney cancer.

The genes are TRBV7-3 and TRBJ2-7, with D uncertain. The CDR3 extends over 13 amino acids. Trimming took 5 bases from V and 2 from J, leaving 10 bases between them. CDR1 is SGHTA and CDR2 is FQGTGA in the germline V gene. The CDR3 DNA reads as TGTGCCAGCAGCCCGGGCTTGACCTACGAGCAGTACTTC. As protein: CASSPGLTYEQYF.

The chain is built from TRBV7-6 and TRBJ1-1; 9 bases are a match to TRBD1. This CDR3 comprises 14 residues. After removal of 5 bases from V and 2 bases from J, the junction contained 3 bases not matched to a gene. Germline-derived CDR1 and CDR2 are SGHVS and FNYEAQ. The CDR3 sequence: CASSRGQGNTEAFF. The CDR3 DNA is TGTGCCAGCAGCCGGGGACAGGGTAACACTGAAGCTTTCTTT.

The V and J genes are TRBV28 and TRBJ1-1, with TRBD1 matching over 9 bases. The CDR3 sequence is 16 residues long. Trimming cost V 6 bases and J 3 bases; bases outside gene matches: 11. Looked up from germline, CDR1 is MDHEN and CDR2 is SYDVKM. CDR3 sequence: CASSPNPGQGYTEAFF. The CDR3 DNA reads TGTGCCAGCAGCCCTAACCCGGGACAGGGATACACTGAAGCTTTCTTT. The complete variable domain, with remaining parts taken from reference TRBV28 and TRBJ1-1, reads DVKVTQSSRYLVKRTGEKVFLECVQDMDHENMFWYRQDPGLGLRLIYFSYDVKMKEKGDIPEGYSVSREKKERFSLILESASTNQTSMYLCASSPNPGQGYTEAFFGQGTRLTVV.

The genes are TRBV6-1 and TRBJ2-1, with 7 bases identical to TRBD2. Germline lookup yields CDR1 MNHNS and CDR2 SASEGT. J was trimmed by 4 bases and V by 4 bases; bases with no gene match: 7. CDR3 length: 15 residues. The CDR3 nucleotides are TGTGCCAGCAGTGGCGGGACTAATTCATACAATGAGCAGTTCTTC. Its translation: CASSGGTNSYNEQFF.

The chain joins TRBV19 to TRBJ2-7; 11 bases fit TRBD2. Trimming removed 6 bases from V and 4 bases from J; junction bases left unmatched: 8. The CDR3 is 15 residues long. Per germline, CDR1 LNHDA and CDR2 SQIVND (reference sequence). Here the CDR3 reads CASSSASGGRYEQYF. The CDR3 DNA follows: TGTGCCAGTAGCTCCGCTAGCGGGGGGCGGTACGAGCAGTACTTC.

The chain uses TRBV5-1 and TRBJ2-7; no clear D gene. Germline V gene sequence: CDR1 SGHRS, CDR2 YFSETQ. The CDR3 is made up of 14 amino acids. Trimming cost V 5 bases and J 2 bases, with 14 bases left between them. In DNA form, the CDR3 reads TGCGCCAGCAGGGGAAGCCAGACCACCTACGAGCAGTACTTC. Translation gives CASRGSQTTYEQYF. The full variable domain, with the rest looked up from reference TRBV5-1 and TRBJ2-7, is KAGVTQTPRYLIKTRGQQVTLSCSPISGHRSVSWYQQTPGQGLQFLFEYFSETQRNKGNFPGRFSGRQFSNSRSEMNVSTLELGDSALYLCASRGSQTTYEQYFGPGTRLTVT.

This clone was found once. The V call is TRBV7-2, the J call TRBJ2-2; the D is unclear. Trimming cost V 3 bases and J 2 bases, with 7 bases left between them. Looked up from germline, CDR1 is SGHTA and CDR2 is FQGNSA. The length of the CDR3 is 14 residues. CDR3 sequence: CASSFAQNTGELFF. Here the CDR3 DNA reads TGTGCCAGCAGCTTCGCCCAAAACACCGGGGAGCTGTTTTTT.

CDR3 region: CASSYSLDKAYEQYF. As DNA, the CDR3 is TGTGCCAGCAGTTACTCTCTGGACAAAGCCTACGAGCAGTACTTC. The chain links TRBV6-6 to TRBJ2-7; tentative D call: TRBD1 (5 bases). This CDR3 has 15 residues. The germline V gene encodes CDR1 MNHNY and CDR2 SVGAGI (reference sequence). Trimming took off 0 bases at V and 2 bases at J, with 11 bases between the two ends.

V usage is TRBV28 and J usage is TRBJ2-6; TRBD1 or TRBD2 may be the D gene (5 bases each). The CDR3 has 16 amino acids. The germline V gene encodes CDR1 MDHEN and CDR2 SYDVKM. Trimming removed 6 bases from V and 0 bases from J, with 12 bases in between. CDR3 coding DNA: TGTGCCAGCAGGTCGGGACGGTTCTCTGGGGCCAACGTCCTGACTTTC. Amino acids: CASRSGRFSGANVLTF.

This chain's CDR3 is CASSPGAETQYF. The CDR3 region has the DNA TGTGCCAGCTCACCAGGGGCAGAGACCCAGTACTTC. V gene TRBV18 combines with J gene TRBJ2-5; a possible D gene is TRBD1 (5 bases). The germline V gene has CDR1 KGHSH and CDR2 LQKENI. The V end lost 2 bases, the J end lost 4 bases, and 5 bases lay between the germline ends. The CDR3 consists of 12 residues.

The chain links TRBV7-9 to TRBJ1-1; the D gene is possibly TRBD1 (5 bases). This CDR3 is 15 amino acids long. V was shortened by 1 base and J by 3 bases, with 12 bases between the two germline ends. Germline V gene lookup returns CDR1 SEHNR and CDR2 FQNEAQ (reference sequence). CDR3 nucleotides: TGTGCCAGCAGCTTAGAGGAGATACAGGACACTGAAGCTTTCTTT. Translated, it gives CASSLEEIQDTEAFF.

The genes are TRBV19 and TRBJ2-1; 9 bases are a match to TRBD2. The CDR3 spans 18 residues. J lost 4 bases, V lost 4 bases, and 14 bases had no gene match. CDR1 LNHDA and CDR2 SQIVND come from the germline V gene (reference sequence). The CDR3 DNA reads TGTGCCAGTAGTAGCCCGACAGGGCTAGCGGGAATTTACAATGAGCAGTTCTTC. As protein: CASSSPTGLAGIYNEQFF.

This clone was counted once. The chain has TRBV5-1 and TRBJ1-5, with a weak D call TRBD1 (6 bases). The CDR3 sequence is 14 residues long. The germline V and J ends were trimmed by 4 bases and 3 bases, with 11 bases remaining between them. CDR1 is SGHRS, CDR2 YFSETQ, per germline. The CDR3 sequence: CASSPNRDNQPQHF. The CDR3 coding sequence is TGCGCCAGCAGCCCCAACAGGGACAATCAGCCCCAGCATTTT.

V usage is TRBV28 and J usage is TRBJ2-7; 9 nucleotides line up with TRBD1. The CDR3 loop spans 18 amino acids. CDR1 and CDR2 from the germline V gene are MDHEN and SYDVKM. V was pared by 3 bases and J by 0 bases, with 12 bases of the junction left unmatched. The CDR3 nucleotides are TGTGCCAGCAGTTTGAGAAGGAGACGGGACAGGGACTCCTACGAGCAGTACTTC. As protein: CASSLRRRRDRDSYEQYF. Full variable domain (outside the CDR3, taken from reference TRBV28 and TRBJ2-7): DVKVTQSSRYLVKRTGEKVFLECVQDMDHENMFWYRQDPGLGLRLIYFSYDVKMKEKGDIPEGYSVSREKKERFSLILESASTNQTSMYLCASSLRRRRDRDSYEQYFGPGTRLTVT.

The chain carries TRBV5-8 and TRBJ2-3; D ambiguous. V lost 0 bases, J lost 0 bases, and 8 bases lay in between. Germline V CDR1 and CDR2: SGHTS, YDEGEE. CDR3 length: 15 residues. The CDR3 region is CASSLDPVSTDTQYF. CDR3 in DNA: TGTGCCAGCAGCTTGGATCCGGTGAGCACAGATACGCAGTATTTT. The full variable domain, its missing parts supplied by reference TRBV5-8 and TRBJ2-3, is EAGVTQSPTHLIKTRGQQATLRCSPISGHTSVYWYQQALGLGLQFLLWYDEGEERNRGNFPPRFSGRQFPNYSSELNVNALELEDSALYLCASSLDPVSTDTQYFGPGTRLTVL.

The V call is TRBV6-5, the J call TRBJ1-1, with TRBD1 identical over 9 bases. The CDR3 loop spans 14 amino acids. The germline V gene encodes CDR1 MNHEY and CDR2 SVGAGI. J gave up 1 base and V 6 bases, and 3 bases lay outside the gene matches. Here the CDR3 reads CASRGDRENTEAFF. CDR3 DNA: TGTGCCAGCAGGGGGGACAGGGAGAACACTGAAGCTTTCTTT.

CDR3 sequence: CASIELVSSSYNEQFF. The CDR3 DNA reads TGTGCCAGCATAGAGTTGGTTAGTAGCTCCTACAATGAGCAGTTCTTC. The chain employs TRBV2 and TRBJ2-1; D unresolved. The germline V gene has CDR1 SNHLY and CDR2 FYNNEI. The CDR3 is 16 amino acids. V gave up 7 bases and J gave up 0 bases, with 16 bases separating them.

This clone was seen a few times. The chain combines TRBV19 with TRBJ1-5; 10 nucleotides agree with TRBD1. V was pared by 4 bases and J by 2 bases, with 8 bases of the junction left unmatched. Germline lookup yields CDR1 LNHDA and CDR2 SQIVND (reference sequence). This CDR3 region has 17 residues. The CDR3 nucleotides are TGTGCCAGTAGTACCGGACAGGGGGGTGCGGGCAATCAGCCCCAGCATTTT. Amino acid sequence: CASSTGQGGAGNQPQHF. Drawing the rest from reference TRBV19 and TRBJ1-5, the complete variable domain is DGGITQSPKYLFRKEGQNVTLSCEQNLNHDAMYWYRQDPGQGLRLIYYSQIVNDFQKGDIAEGYSVSREKKESFPLTVTSAQKNPTAFYLCASSTGQGGAGNQPQHFGDGTRLSIL.

In nucleotides, the CDR3 is TGTGCCAGCAGACAACTAGCGGGCTCACAAGAGACCCAGTACTTC. Its translation: CASRQLAGSQETQYF. The J gene is TRBJ2-5, the V gene TRBV27; TRBD2 agrees at 9 bases. CDR1 is MNHEY, CDR2 SMNVEV, per germline (reference sequence). CDR3 length: 15 residues. With 6 bases clipped from V and 2 bases from J, the junction kept 7 bases outside the gene matches.

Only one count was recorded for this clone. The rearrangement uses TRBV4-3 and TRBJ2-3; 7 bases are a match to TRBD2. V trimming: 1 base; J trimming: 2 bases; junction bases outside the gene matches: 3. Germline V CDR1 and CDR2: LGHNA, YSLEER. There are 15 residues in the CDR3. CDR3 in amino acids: CASSQARDYTDTQYF. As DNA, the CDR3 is TGCGCCAGCAGCCAAGCAAGGGACTACACAGATACGCAGTATTTT.

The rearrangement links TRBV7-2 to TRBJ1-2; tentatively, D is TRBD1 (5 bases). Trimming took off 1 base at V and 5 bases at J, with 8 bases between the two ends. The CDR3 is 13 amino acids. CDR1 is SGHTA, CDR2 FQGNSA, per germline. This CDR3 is CASSLEGYYGYTF. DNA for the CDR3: TGTGCCAGCAGCTTAGAGGGGTATTATGGCTACACCTTC.

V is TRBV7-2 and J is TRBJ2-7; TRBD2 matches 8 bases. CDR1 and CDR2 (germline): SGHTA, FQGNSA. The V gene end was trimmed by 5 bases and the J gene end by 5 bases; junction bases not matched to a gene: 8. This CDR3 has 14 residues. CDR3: CASSPSGGINEQYF. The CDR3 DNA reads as TGTGCCAGCAGCCCAAGCGGGGGCATTAACGAGCAGTACTTC.

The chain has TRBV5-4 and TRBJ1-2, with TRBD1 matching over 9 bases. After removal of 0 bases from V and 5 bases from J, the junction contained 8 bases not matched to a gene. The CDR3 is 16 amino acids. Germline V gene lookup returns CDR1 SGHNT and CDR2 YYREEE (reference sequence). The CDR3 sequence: CASSLADRGNGYGYTF. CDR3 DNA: TGTGCCAGCAGCTTGGCGGACAGGGGTAATGGGTATGGCTACACCTTC.

The CDR3 reads CARSGLSTDTQYF. The CDR3, as DNA: TGTGCCAGATCGGGACTTTCCACAGATACGCAGTATTTT. The chain has TRBV30 and TRBJ2-3; maybe TRBD2 (6 bases). Germline values: CDR1 GTSNPN, CDR2 SVGIG (reference sequence). Trimming cost V 8 bases and J 2 bases, with 14 bases left between them. The CDR3 totals 13 residues.

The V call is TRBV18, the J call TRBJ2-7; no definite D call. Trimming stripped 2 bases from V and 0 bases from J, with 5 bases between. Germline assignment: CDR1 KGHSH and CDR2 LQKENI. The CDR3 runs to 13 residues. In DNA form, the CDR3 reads TGTGCCAGCTCACCAGGAACCTCCTACGAGCAGTACTTC. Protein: CASSPGTSYEQYF.

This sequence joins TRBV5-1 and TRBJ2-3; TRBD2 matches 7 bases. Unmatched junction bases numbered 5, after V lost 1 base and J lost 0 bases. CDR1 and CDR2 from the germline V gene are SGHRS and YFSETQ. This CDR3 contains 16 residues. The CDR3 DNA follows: TGCGCCAGCAGCTTGCCCCTAGCGGCTAGCACAGATACGCAGTATTTT. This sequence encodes CASSLPLAASTDTQYF.

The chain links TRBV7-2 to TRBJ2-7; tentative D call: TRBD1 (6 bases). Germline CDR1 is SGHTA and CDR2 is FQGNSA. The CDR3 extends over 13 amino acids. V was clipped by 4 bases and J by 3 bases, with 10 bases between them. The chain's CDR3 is CASSWTEGYEQYF. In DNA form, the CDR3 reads TGTGCCAGCAGCTGGACAGAGGGCTACGAGCAGTACTTC.

The chain's CDR3 is CASSRGQIGEETQYF. The CDR3 DNA is TGTGCCAGCAGCCGAGGGCAAATTGGAGAAGAGACCCAGTACTTC. V usage is TRBV7-9 and J usage is TRBJ2-5, with a weak D call TRBD2 (5 bases). Germline V gene sequence: CDR1 SEHNR, CDR2 FQNEAQ (reference sequence). The CDR3 is 15 amino acids. V was pared by 5 bases and J by 3 bases, with 16 bases between.

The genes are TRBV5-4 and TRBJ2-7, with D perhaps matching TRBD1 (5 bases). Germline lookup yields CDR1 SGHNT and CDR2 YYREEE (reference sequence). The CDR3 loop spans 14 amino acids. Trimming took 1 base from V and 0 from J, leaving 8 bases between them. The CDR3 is CASSLQGVSYEQYF. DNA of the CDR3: TGTGCCAGCAGCTTGCAAGGGGTCTCCTACGAGCAGTACTTC.

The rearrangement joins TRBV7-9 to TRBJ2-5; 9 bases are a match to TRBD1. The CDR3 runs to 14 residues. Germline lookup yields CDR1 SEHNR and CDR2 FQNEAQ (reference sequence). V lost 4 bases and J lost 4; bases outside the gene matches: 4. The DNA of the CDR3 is TGTGCCAGCAGCTCCGGGACAGGGCGAGAGACCCAGTACTTC. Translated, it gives CASSSGTGRETQYF.